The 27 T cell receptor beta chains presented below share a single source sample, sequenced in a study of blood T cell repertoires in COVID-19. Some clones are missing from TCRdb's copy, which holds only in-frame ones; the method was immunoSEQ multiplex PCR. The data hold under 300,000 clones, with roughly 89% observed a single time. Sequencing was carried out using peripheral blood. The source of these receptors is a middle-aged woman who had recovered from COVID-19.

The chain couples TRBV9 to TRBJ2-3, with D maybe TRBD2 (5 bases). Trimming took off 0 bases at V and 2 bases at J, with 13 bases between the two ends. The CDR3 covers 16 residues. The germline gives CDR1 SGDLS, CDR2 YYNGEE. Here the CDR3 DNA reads TGTGCCAGCAGCGTAGAGTCTAGCCTTTTCACAGATACGCAGTATTTT. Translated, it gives CASSVESSLFTDTQYF.

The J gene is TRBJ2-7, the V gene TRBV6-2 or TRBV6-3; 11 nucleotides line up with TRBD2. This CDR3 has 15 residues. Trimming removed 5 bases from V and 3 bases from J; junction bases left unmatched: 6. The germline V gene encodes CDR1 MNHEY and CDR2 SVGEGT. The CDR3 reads CASSDLAGGVYEQYV. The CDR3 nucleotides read TGTGCCAGCAGTGACCTAGCGGGAGGAGTCTACGAGCAGTACGTC.

CDR3 region: CASTRLAGHQETQYF. The CDR3 nucleotides read TGCGCCAGTACCCGACTAGCGGGCCACCAAGAGACCCAGTACTTC. V usage is TRBV5-1 and J usage is TRBJ2-5; 10 bases are shared with TRBD2. With 8 bases clipped from V and 0 bases from J, the junction kept 7 bases outside the gene matches. The germline CDR1 and CDR2 sequences are SGHRS and YFSETQ. The CDR3 has 15 amino acids.

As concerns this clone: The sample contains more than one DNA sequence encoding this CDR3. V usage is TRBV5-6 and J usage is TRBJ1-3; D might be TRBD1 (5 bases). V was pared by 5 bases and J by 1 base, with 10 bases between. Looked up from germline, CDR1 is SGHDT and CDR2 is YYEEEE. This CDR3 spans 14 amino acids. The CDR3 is CASSRQGSGNTIYF. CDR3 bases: TGTGCCAGCAGTCGCCAGGGTTCTGGAAACACCATATATTTT.

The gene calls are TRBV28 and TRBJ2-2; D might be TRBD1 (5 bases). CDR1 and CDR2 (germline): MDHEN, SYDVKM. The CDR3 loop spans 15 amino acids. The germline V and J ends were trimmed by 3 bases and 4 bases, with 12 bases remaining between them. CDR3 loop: CASSFFQGGTGELFF. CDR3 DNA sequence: TGTGCCAGCAGTTTTTTCCAGGGTGGCACCGGGGAGCTGTTTTTT.

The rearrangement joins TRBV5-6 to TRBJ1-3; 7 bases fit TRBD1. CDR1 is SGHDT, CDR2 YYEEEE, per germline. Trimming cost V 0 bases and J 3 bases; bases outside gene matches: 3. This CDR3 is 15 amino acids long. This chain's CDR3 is CASSLEGANGNTIYF. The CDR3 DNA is TGTGCCAGCAGCTTGGAGGGGGCAAATGGAAACACCATATATTTT.

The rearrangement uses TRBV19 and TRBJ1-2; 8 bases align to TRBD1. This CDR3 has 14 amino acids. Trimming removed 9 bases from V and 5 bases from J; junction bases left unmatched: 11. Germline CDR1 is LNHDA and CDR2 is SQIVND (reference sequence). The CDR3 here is CASSLRGQSYGYTF. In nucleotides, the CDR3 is TGTGCCAGCAGCCTCAGGGGGCAGTCGTATGGCTACACCTTC.

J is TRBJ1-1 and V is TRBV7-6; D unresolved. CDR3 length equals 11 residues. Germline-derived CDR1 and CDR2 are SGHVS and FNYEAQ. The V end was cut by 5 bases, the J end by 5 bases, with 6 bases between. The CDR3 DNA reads TGTGCCAGCAGCACTGAAACTGAAGCTTTCTTT. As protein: CASSTETEAFF.

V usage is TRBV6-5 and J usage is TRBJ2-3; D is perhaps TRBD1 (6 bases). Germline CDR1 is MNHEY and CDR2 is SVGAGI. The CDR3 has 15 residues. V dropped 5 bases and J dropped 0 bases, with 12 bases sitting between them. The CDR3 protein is CASSISRGSTDTQYF. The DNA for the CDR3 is TGTGCCAGCAGTATATCGAGGGGGAGCACAGATACGCAGTATTTT.

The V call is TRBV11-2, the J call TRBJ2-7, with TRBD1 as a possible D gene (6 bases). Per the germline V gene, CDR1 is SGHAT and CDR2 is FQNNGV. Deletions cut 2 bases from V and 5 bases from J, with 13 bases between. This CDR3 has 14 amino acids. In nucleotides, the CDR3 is TGTGCCAGCAGCTTATGGCAGGGGAGCCACGAGCAGTACTTC. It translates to CASSLWQGSHEQYF.

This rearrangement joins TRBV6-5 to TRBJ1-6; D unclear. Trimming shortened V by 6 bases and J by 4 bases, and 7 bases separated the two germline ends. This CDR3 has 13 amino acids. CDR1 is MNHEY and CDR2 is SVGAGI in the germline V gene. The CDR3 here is CASRRAYNSPLHF. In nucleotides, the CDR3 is TGTGCCAGCAGGCGAGCTTATAATTCACCCCTCCACTTT.

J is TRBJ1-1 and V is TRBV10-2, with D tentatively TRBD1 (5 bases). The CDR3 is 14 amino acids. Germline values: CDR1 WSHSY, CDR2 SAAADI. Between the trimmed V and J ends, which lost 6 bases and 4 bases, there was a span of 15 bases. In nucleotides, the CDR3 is TGCGCCAGCAGCCCGCCCCAGGGTGTCACTGAAGCTTTCTTT. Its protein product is CASSPPQGVTEAFF.

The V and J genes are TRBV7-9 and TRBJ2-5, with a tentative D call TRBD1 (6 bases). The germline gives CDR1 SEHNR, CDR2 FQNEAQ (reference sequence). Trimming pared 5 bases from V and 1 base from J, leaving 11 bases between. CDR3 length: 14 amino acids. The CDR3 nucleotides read TGTGCCAGCAGCACCGGGACAACCCAAGAGACCCAGTACTTC. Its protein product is CASSTGTTQETQYF.

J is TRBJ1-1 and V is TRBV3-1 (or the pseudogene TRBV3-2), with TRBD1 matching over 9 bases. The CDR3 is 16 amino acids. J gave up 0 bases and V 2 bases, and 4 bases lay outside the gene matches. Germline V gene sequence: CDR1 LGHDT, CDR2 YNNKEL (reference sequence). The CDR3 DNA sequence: TGTGCCAGCAGCCAACACAGGGGGCTAGTGAACACTGAAGCTTTCTTT. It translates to CASSQHRGLVNTEAFF.

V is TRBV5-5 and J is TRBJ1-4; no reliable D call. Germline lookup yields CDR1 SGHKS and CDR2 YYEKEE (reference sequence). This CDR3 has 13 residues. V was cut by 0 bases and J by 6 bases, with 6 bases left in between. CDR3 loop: CASSLAGYEKLFF. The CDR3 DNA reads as TGTGCCAGCAGCTTGGCGGGGTATGAAAAACTGTTTTTT. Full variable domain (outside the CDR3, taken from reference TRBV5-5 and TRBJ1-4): DAGVTQSPTHLIKTRGQQVTLRCSPISGHKSVSWYQQVLGQGPQFIFQYYEKEERGRGNFPDRFSARQFPNYSSELNVNALLLGDSALYLCASSLAGYEKLFFGSGTQLSVL.

CDR3 in DNA: TGTGCCAGCGATACTCTGGGACAGGAAAGCTATGGCTACACCTTC. Residues: CASDTLGQESYGYTF. The rearrangement uses TRBV28 and TRBJ1-2; 8 bases fit TRBD1. V lost 8 bases to trimming and J lost 4 bases; unmatched junction nucleotides: 12. The CDR3 spans 15 residues. Germline V gene data show CDR1 as MDHEN and CDR2 as SYDVKM.

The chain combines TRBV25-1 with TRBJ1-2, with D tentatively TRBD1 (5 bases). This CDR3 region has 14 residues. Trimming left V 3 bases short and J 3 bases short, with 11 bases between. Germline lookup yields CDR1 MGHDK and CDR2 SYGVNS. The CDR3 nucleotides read TGTGCCAGCAGTGAGATGACAGAATACTATGGCTACACCTTC. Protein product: CASSEMTEYYGYTF.

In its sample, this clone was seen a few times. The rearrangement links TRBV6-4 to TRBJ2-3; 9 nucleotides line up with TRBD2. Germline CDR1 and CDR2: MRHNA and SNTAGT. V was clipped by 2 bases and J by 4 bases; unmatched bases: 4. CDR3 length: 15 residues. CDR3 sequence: CASSDSGGGADTQYF. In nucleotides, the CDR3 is TGTGCCAGCAGTGACAGCGGCGGGGGGGCAGATACGCAGTATTTT.

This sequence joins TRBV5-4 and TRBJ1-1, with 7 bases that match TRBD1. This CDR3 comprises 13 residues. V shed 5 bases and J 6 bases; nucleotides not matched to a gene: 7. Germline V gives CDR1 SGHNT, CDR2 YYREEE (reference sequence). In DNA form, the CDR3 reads TGTGCCAGCAGTTCAGGGGGTTTTGCTGAAGCTTTCTTT. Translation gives CASSSGGFAEAFF.

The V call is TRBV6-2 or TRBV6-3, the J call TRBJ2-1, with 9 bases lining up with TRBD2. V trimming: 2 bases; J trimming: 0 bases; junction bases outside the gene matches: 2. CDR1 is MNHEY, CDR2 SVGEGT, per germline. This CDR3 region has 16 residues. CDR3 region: CASSYGRGGSYNEQFF. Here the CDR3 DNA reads TGTGCCAGCAGTTACGGGCGGGGGGGCTCCTACAATGAGCAGTTCTTC.

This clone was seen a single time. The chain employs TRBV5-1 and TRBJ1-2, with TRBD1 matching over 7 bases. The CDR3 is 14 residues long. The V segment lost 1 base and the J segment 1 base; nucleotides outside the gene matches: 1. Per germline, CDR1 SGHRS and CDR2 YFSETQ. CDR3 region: CASSLWDSNYGYTF. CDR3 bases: TGCGCCAGCAGCTTGTGGGACAGTAACTATGGCTACACCTTC. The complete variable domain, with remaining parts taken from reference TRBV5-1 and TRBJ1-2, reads KAGVTQTPRYLIKTRGQQVTLSCSPISGHRSVSWYQQTPGQGLQFLFEYFSETQRNKGNFPGRFSGRQFSNSRSEMNVSTLELGDSALYLCASSLWDSNYGYTFGSGTRLTVV.

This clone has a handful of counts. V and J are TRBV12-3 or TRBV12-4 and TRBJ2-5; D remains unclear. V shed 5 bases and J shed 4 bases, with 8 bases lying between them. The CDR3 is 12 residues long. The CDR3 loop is CASSENGETQYF. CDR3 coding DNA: TGTGCCAGCAGTGAAAACGGAGAGACCCAGTACTTC.

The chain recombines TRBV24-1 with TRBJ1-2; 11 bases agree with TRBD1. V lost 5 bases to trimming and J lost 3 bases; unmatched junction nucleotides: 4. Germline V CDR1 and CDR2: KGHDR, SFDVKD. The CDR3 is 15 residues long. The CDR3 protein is CATSARDRGDYGYTF. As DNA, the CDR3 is TGTGCCACCAGTGCCAGGGACAGGGGGGACTATGGCTACACCTTC.

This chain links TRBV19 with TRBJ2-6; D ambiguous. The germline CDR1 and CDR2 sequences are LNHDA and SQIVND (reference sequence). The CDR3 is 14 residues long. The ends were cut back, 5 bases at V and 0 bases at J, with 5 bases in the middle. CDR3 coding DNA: TGTGCCAGTAGTTTGGCCTCTGGGGCCAACGTCCTGACTTTC. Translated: CASSLASGANVLTF.

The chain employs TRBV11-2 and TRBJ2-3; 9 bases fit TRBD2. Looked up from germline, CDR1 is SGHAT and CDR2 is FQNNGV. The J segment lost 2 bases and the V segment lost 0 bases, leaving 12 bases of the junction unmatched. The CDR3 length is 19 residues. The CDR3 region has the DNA TGTGCCAGCAGCTTAGACATGGATTTAGCGGGGGAGGCCACAGATACGCAGTATTTT. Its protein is CASSLDMDLAGEATDTQYF.

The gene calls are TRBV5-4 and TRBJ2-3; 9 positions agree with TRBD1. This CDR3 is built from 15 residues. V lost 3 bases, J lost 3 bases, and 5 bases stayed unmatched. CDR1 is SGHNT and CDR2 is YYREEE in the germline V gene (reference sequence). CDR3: CASSSRTGDTDTQYF. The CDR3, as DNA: TGTGCCAGCAGCTCTCGGACAGGGGATACAGATACGCAGTATTTT.

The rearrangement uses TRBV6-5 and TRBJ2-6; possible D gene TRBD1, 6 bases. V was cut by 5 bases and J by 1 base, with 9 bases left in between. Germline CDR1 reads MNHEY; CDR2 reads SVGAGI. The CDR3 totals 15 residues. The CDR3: CASSLQGSGANVLTF. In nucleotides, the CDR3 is TGTGCCAGCAGTCTACAGGGATCTGGGGCCAACGTCCTGACTTTC.